This passage covers 3 T cell receptor beta chains from one sample sequenced in a study of T cells in Graves' hyperthyroidism and ophthalmopathy. Researchers amplified the TCR beta CDR3 regions from RNA transcripts. HTBI primers were used for first-round RT-PCR of the TCR CDR3. Each CDR3 protein gets one entry after TCRdb re-called the multiplex PCR reads with MiXCR. The profile shows 450,000 to 700,000 distinct CDR3 sequences, around 42% of them singletons. Sample: peripheral blood or thyroid tissue (not recorded which). The receptors here all came from a young woman with Graves' hyperthyroidism.

This clonotype occurred many times. The chain is built from TRBV4-1 and TRBJ2-7, with 7 bases aligning to TRBD2. V shed 0 bases and J 1 base; nucleotides not matched to a gene: 15. The germline V gene encodes CDR1 MGHRA and CDR2 YSYEKL. The CDR3 sequence is 19 residues long. CDR3 nucleotide sequence: TGCGCCAGCAGCCAAGATTCCCTATACCGGACTAGGGATTCCTACGAGCAGTACTTC. Its translation is CASSQDSLYRTRDSYEQYF.

The chain carries TRBV29-1 and TRBJ2-1; D is uncertain. The CDR3 has 13 residues. Germline V gives CDR1 SQVTM, CDR2 ANQGSEA. Trimming removed 4 bases at V and 1 base at J, with 8 bases between. Here the CDR3 reads CSVVGASYNEQFF. DNA for the CDR3: TGCAGCGTTGTAGGAGCGTCCTACAATGAGCAGTTCTTC.

This clonotype came up many times. The V gene is TRBV6-5, the J gene TRBJ2-5; the D call may be TRBD1 or TRBD2 (5 bases each). Trimming stripped 5 bases from V and 0 bases from J, with 13 bases between. The CDR3 runs to 15 residues. CDR1 and CDR2 (germline): MNHEY, SVGAGI. Here the CDR3 reads CASSQAGTYQETQYF. CDR3 in DNA: TGTGCCAGCAGTCAGGCAGGGACGTACCAAGAGACCCAGTACTTC.